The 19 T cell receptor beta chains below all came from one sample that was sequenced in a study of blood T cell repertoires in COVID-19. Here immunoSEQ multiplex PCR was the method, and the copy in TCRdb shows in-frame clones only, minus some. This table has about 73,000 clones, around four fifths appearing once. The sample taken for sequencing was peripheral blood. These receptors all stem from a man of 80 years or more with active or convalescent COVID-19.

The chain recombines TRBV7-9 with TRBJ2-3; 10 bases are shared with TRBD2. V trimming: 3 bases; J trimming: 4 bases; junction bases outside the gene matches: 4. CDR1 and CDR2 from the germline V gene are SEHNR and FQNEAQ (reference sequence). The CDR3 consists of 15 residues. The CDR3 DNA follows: TGTGCCAGCAGCTTCTCACTAGCGGGGCCAGATACGCAGTATTTT. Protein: CASSFSLAGPDTQYF.

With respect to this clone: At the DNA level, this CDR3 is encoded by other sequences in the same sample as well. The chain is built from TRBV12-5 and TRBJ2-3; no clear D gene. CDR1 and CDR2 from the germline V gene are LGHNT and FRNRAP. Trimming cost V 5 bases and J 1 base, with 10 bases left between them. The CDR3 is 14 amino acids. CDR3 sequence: CASGLVGGTDTQYF. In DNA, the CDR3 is TGTGCTAGTGGTCTAGTCGGAGGCACAGATACGCAGTATTTT. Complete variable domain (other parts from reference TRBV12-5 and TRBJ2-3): DARVTQTPRHKVTEMGQEVTMRCQPILGHNTVFWYRQTMMQGLELLAYFRNRAPLDDSGMPKDRFSAEMPDATLATLKIQPSEPRDSAVYFCASGLVGGTDTQYFGPGTRLTVL.

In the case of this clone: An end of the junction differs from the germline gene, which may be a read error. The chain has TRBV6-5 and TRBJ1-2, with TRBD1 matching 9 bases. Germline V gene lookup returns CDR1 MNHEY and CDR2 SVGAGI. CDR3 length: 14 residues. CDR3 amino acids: CASSNSQGARGYTF. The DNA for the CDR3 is TGTGCCAGCAGTAACTCACAGGGGGCGCGTGGCTACACCTTC.

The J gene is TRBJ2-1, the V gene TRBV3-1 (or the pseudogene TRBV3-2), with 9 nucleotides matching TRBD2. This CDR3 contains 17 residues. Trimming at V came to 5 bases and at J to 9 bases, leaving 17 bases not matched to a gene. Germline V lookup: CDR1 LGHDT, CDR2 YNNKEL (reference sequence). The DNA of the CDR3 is TGTGCCAGCAGCAACTATTTTAGCGGGAGAGGTACGAGTGAGCAGTTCTTC. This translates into CASSNYFSGRGTSEQFF.

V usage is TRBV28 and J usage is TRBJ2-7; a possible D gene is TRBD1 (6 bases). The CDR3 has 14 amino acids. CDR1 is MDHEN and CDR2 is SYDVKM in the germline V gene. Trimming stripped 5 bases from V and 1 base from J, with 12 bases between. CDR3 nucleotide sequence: TGTGCCAGCAGTCCCAGGACAGAGTCCTACGAGCAGTACTTC. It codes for CASSPRTESYEQYF.

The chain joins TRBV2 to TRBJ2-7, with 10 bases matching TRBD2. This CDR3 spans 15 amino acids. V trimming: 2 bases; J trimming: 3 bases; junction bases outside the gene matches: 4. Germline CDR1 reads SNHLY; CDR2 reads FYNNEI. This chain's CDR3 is CASSERTSGVYEQYF. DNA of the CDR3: TGTGCCAGCAGTGAACGTACTAGCGGGGTCTACGAGCAGTACTTC. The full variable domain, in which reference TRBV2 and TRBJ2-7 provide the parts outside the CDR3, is EPEVTQTPSHQVTQMGQEVILRCVPISNHLYFYWYRQILGQKVEFLVSFYNNEISEKSEIFDDQFSVERPDGSNFTLKIRSTKLEDSAMYFCASSERTSGVYEQYFGPGTRLTVT.

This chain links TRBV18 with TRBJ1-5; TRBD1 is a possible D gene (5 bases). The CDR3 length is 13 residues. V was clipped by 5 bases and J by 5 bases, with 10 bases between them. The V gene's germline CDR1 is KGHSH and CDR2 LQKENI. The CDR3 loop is CASSAKQDQPQHF. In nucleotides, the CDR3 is TGTGCCAGCTCAGCAAAACAGGATCAGCCCCAGCATTTT.

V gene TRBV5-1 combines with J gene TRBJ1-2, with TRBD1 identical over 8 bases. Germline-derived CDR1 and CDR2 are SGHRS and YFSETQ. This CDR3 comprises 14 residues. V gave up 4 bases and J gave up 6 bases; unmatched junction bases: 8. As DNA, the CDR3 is TGCGCCAGCAGCCGTAGACAGGGGACCAATGGCTACACCTTC. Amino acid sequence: CASSRRQGTNGYTF.

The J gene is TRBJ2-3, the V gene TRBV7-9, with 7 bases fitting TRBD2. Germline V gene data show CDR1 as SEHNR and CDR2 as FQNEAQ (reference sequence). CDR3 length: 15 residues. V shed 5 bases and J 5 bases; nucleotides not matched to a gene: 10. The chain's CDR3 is CASSPTGGRGDTQYF. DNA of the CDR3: TGTGCCAGCAGCCCAACGGGAGGCCGGGGAGATACGCAGTATTTT.

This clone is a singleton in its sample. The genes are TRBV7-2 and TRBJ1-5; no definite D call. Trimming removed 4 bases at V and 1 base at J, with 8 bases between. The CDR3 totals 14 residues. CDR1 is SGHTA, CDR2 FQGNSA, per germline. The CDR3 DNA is TGTGCCAGCAGCTGGACGGGGAGCAATCAGCCCCAGCATTTT. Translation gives CASSWTGSNQPQHF.

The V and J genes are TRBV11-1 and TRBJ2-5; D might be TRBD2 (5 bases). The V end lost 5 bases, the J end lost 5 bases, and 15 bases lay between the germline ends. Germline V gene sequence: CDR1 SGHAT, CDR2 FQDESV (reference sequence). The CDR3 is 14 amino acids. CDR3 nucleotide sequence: TGTGCCAGCAGCACCGAGTACGGGATGGAGACCCAGTACTTC. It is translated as CASSTEYGMETQYF.

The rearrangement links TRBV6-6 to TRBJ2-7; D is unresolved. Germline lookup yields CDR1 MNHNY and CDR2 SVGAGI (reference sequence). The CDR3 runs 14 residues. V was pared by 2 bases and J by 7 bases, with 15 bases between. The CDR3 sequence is CASSYRQTPLEQYF. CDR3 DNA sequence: TGTGCCAGCAGTTACAGACAAACGCCTCTAGAGCAGTACTTC.

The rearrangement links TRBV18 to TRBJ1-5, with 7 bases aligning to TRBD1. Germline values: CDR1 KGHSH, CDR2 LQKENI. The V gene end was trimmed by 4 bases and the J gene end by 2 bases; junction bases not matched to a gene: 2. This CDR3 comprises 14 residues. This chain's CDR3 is CASSQDRGNQPQHF. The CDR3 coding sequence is TGTGCCAGCTCACAAGACAGGGGCAATCAGCCCCAGCATTTT. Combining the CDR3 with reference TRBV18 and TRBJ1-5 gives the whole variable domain NAGVMQNPRHLVRRRGQEARLRCSPMKGHSHVYWYRQLPEEGLKFMVYLQKENIIDESGMPKERFSAEFPKEGPSILRIQQVVRGDSAAYFCASSQDRGNQPQHFGDGTRLSIL.

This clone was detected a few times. CDR3 region: CASSSLDKNYGYTF. The DNA of the CDR3 is TGTGCCAGCAGCTCTCTCGACAAAAACTATGGCTACACCTTC. V gene TRBV11-1 combines with J gene TRBJ1-2; no firm D call. The V and J ends lost 4 bases and 2 bases respectively, with 11 bases between them. This CDR3 region has 14 residues. Looked up from germline, CDR1 is SGHAT and CDR2 is FQDESV (reference sequence).

CDR3 in DNA: TGTGCCAGCAGCTCGATAGCGGGAGTCCCGGATACGCAGTATTTT. Translated: CASSSIAGVPDTQYF. The rearrangement uses TRBV11-3 and TRBJ2-3; the match to TRBD2 covers 9 bases. The germline CDR1 and CDR2 sequences are SGHNT and YENEEA. CDR3 length: 15 amino acids. The V segment lost 4 bases and the J segment 6 bases; nucleotides outside the gene matches: 8.

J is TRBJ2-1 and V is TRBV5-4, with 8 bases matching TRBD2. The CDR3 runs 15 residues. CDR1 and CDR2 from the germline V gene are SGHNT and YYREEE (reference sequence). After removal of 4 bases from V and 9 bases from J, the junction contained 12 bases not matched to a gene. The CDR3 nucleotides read TGTGCCAGCAGCCCGGTGGGCGGGGGGTTTTTTGAGCAGTTCTTC. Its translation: CASSPVGGGFFEQFF.

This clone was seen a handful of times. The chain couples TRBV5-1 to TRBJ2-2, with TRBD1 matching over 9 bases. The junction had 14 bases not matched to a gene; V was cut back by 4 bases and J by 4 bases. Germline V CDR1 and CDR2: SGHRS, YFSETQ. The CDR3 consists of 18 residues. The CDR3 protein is CASSPGQGGGPRTGELFF. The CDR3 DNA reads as TGCGCCAGCAGCCCGGGACAGGGTGGGGGGCCACGCACCGGGGAGCTGTTTTTT.

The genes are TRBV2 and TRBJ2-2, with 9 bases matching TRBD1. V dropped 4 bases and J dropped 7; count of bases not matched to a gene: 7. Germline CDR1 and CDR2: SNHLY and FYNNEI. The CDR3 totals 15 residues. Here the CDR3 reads CASSAIRDRVGELFF. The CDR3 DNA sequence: TGTGCCAGCAGTGCAATTCGGGACAGGGTCGGGGAGCTGTTTTTT.

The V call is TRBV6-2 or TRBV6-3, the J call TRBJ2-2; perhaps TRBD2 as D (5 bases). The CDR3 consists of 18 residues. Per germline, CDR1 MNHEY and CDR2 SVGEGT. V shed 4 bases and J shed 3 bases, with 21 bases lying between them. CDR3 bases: TGTGCCAGCAGTTCCCCTTCCACTAGTCGGAGAGACACCGGGGAGCTGTTTTTT. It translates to CASSSPSTSRRDTGELFF.